Presented here are 28 T cell receptor beta chains from one specimen sequenced in a study of T cells in Graves' hyperthyroidism and ophthalmopathy. It was RNA transcripts that yielded the amplified TCR beta CDR3 regions. The HTBI set primed first-round TCR CDR3 RT-PCR. TCRdb recomputed calls from the multiplex PCR reads with MiXCR, one row per CDR3 protein. The repertoire consists of 200,000 to 300,000 distinct CDR3 sequences, with approximately 23% occurring once and the leading ten covering roughly 32%. Sequences were obtained from blood. Receptors originate from a woman between 40 and 50 years old with Graves' ophthalmopathy.

At least ten counts were recorded for this clonotype. The V call is TRBV6-5, the J call TRBJ2-7, with unresolved D. The germline V gene encodes CDR1 MNHEY and CDR2 SVGAGI. This CDR3 has 13 amino acids. Trimming cost V 4 bases and J 6 bases, with 13 bases left between them. The CDR3 DNA sequence: TGTGCCAGCAGTTTTCGAAGCCGTCGCGAGCAGTACTTC. Amino acids: CASSFRSRREQYF.

This clonotype was seen ten or more times. The V call is TRBV6-5, the J call TRBJ1-3; 11 bases align to TRBD1. CDR3 length: 16 residues. V lost 4 bases and J lost 3; bases outside the gene matches: 5. Germline V gene lookup returns CDR1 MNHEY and CDR2 SVGAGI. CDR3 coding DNA: TGTGCCAGCAGTTCCGGACAGGGGGCGGTTGGAAACACCATATATTTT. It is translated as CASSSGQGAVGNTIYF.

CDR3 DNA: TGTGCCTGGAACCTGGACAGGGGAAGCTACGAGCAGTACTTC. Translating gives CAWNLDRGSYEQYF. The rearrangement links TRBV30 to TRBJ2-7; 9 bases are shared with TRBD1. V dropped 4 bases and J dropped 3; count of bases not matched to a gene: 7. The length of the CDR3 is 14 residues. CDR1 and CDR2 from the germline V gene are GTSNPN and SVGIG (reference sequence).

This clonotype was seen at least ten times. This chain uses TRBV28 with TRBJ2-3, with TRBD2 matching over 12 bases. The trim removed 6 bases at V and 0 bases at J, leaving 13 bases unmatched. Germline CDR1 MDHEN, CDR2 SYDVKM. The CDR3 is 19 amino acids. For the CDR3, the DNA is TGTGCCAGCAGCGCGGGTTGGGCTAGCGGGAGGGCTAGCACAGATACGCAGTATTTT. The encoded protein is CASSAGWASGRASTDTQYF.

This chain joins TRBV28 and TRBJ2-7, with D possibly TRBD2 on 5 matching bases. The CDR3 sequence is 14 residues long. The V end lost 2 bases, the J end lost 3 bases, and 11 bases lay between the germline ends. Germline V gene data show CDR1 as MDHEN and CDR2 as SYDVKM. CDR3 DNA sequence: TGTGCCAGCAGTTTAATCGGGAAGGGCTACGAGCAGTACTTC. This sequence encodes CASSLIGKGYEQYF. The whole variable domain, remainder taken from reference TRBV28 and TRBJ2-7, is DVKVTQSSRYLVKRTGEKVFLECVQDMDHENMFWYRQDPGLGLRLIYFSYDVKMKEKGDIPEGYSVSREKKERFSLILESASTNQTSMYLCASSLIGKGYEQYFGPGTRLTVT.

As concerns this clonotype: The junction differs from germline at one of its ends, possibly a read error. The gene calls are TRBV11-2 and TRBJ2-5; 10 bases are shared with TRBD2. The germline CDR1 and CDR2 sequences are SGHAT and FQNNGV. This CDR3 contains 11 residues. CDR3 residues: CASSASGRVHF. DNA for the CDR3: TGTGCCAGCAGCGCGAGCGGGAGGGTTCACTTC.

The chain carries TRBV6-2 or TRBV6-3 and TRBJ2-7; D remains unclear. The CDR3 runs 13 residues. Germline-derived CDR1 and CDR2 are MNHEY and SVGEGT. V was trimmed by 8 bases and J by 0 bases, leaving 11 bases between them. CDR3 DNA sequence: TGTGCCAGCTCGGCTAGGAGCTCCTACGAGCAGTACTTC. Protein product: CASSARSSYEQYF.

CDR3 amino acids: CASSYSTRRAYGYTF. CDR3 sequence (DNA): TGTGCCAGCAGTTACTCTACCCGGAGAGCCTATGGCTACACCTTC. The rearrangement joins TRBV6-5 to TRBJ1-2, with no clear D. V was pared by 0 bases and J by 4 bases, with 12 bases between. CDR1 is MNHEY and CDR2 is SVGAGI in the germline V gene. The CDR3 totals 15 residues.

This clonotype came up many times. V gene TRBV7-2 combines with J gene TRBJ2-7; D is unresolved. Germline loops: CDR1 SGHTA, CDR2 FQGNSA. Trimming cost V 8 bases and J 6 bases, with 17 bases left between them. CDR3 length: 13 residues. CDR3 loop: CASGVVGAPEQYF. The DNA for the CDR3 is TGTGCCAGCGGGGTCGTCGGCGCTCCCGAGCAGTACTTC.

This clonotype was counted at least ten times. The J gene is TRBJ2-5, the V gene TRBV28; a weak D match, TRBD1 (6 bases). The CDR3 has 15 amino acids. The germline V and J ends were trimmed by 2 bases and 0 bases, with 10 bases remaining between them. CDR1 and CDR2 from the germline V gene are MDHEN and SYDVKM. The chain's CDR3 is CASSLDRDNQETQYF. CDR3 DNA sequence: TGTGCCAGCAGTTTAGACCGGGACAACCAAGAGACCCAGTACTTC.

This clonotype was detected ten times or more. This chain joins TRBV28 and TRBJ2-6; tentatively, D is TRBD2 (5 bases). With 1 base removed from V and 4 bases from J, the gap between germline ends came to 17 bases. Germline V gene data show CDR1 as MDHEN and CDR2 as SYDVKM. The CDR3 is 18 amino acids. CDR3 loop: CASSLSAGVRAGANVLTF. CDR3 nucleotide sequence: TGTGCCAGCAGTTTATCGGCCGGGGTCCGGGCCGGGGCCAACGTCCTGACTTTC.

V and J are TRBV19 and TRBJ1-5; D gene ambiguous. The V gene's germline CDR1 is LNHDA and CDR2 SQIVND (reference sequence). This CDR3 has 14 residues. Trimming stripped 6 bases from V and 6 bases from J, with 15 bases between. DNA for the CDR3: TGTGCCAGTAGAACGGGGTCACGGCGTCAGCCCCAGCATTTT. Translation: CASRTGSRRQPQHF.

This clonotype appeared many times. V and J are TRBV7-9 and TRBJ2-5; no reliable D call. Germline CDR1 reads SEHNR; CDR2 reads FQNEAQ (reference sequence). The CDR3 runs 14 residues. Between the trimmed V and J ends, which lost 5 bases and 0 bases, there was a span of 10 bases. The CDR3 DNA reads as TGTGCCAGCAGCCCTGGGAACAACCAAGAGACCCAGTACTTC. The encoded protein is CASSPGNNQETQYF. The full variable domain, its missing parts supplied by reference TRBV7-9 and TRBJ2-5, is DTGVSQNPRHKITKRGQNVTFRCDPISEHNRLYWYRQTLGQGPEFLTYFQNEAQLEKSRLLSDRFSAERPKGSFSTLEIQRTEQGDSAMYLCASSPGNNQETQYFGPGTRLLVL.

With regard to this clonotype: Relative to the germline gene, one junction end is altered; a read error may explain this. J is TRBJ1-1 and V is TRBV6-1; D remains ambiguous. The CDR3 is 15 residues long. Germline CDR1 and CDR2: MNHNS and SASEGT. Here the CDR3 reads CASTEVFGGSTEAFF. DNA of the CDR3: TGTGCCAGCACTGAAGTTTTTGGTGGGAGCACTGAAGCTTTCTTT.

This clonotype came up a few times. The V gene is TRBV6-1, the J gene TRBJ1-1, with 9 bases that match TRBD1. Germline V gives CDR1 MNHNS, CDR2 SASEGT. The J segment lost 6 bases and the V segment lost 4 bases, leaving 6 bases of the junction unmatched. This CDR3 has 14 residues. CDR3 amino acids: CASSAGGTGSEAFF. CDR3 DNA: TGTGCCAGCAGTGCAGGCGGGACAGGGTCTGAAGCTTTCTTT.

This clonotype was seen ten or more times. The rearrangement links TRBV20-1 to TRBJ2-5, with 7 positions matching TRBD2. CDR1 DFQATT and CDR2 SNEGSKA come from the germline V gene (reference sequence). Trimming at V came to 2 bases and at J to 6 bases, leaving 15 bases not matched to a gene. The CDR3 spans 16 residues. CDR3 coding DNA: TGCAGTGCTAGACCCCCCTCGGGGGGAAGGCAAAAGACCCAGTACTTC. It is translated as CSARPPSGGRQKTQYF.

This clonotype was detected many times. The chain has TRBV5-1 and TRBJ2-2; 7 nucleotides line up with TRBD1. The CDR3 consists of 16 residues. V shed 4 bases and J 4 bases; nucleotides not matched to a gene: 10. Germline CDR1 is SGHRS and CDR2 is YFSETQ. This chain's CDR3 is CASSGRTGTGTGELFF. CDR3 coding DNA: TGCGCCAGCAGCGGTAGGACAGGCACCGGCACCGGGGAGCTGTTTTTT.

This clonotype was found many times. The chain couples TRBV5-1 to TRBJ1-1; no clear D. V was trimmed by 4 bases and J by 1 base, leaving 8 bases between them. Looked up from germline, CDR1 is SGHRS and CDR2 is YFSETQ. CDR3 length equals 13 residues. For the CDR3, the DNA is TGCGCCAGCAGCGAGTGGGGGAACACTGAAGCTTTCTTT. This codes for CASSEWGNTEAFF.

The chain combines TRBV28 with TRBJ2-7; D gene uncertain. Trimming shortened V by 7 bases and J by 3 bases, and 19 bases separated the two germline ends. Germline values: CDR1 MDHEN, CDR2 SYDVKM. This CDR3 is 15 amino acids long. Written as DNA, the CDR3 is TGTGCCAGCAATCGTTTCAGTCGTTCCGACTACGAGCAGTACTTC. It yields the protein CASNRFSRSDYEQYF.

This clonotype came up many times. The chain carries TRBV6-2 or TRBV6-3 and TRBJ1-2, with 11 bases identical to TRBD1. The length of the CDR3 is 17 residues. The germline CDR1 and CDR2 sequences are MNHEY and SVGEGT. The V gene end was trimmed by 2 bases and the J gene end by 7 bases; junction bases not matched to a gene: 12. In nucleotides, the CDR3 is TGTGCCAGCAGTTACAAAGCGGGACAGGGGGAAAGAAGTGGCTACACCTTC. This sequence encodes CASSYKAGQGERSGYTF.

This clonotype was picked up a small number of times. The rearrangement uses TRBV9 and TRBJ1-1, with no clear D. The V gene lost 1 base and the J gene lost 4 bases, with 14 bases spanning the gap. Germline-derived CDR1 and CDR2 are SGDLS and YYNGEE. This CDR3 is built from 15 residues. CDR3 nucleotide sequence: TGTGCCAGCAGCGTAACGGGGAATGGGGTCACTGAAGCTTTCTTT. Its protein is CASSVTGNGVTEAFF.

The chain links TRBV6-1 to TRBJ1-2, with D hard to call. Germline V gene lookup returns CDR1 MNHNS and CDR2 SASEGT. This CDR3 has 14 amino acids. V lost 3 bases, J lost 5 bases, and 13 bases lay in between. In DNA, the CDR3 is TGTGCCAGCAGTGAGAGGGATTACGATTATGGCTACACCTTC. Protein product: CASSERDYDYGYTF.

The chain uses TRBV12-3 or TRBV12-4 and TRBJ1-2; D gene ambiguous. V was trimmed by 4 bases and J by 8 bases, leaving 14 bases between them. The CDR3 consists of 13 residues. In DNA form, the CDR3 reads TGTGCCAGCAGTTCCCACGAAGGGAGCGGCTACACCTTC. Encoded protein: CASSSHEGSGYTF.

This clonotype was seen ten or more times. V gene TRBV5-8 combines with J gene TRBJ2-2; either TRBD1 or TRBD2 may fit D (5 bases each). CDR1 SGHTS and CDR2 YDEGEE come from the germline V gene. The CDR3 contains 15 residues. Trimming stripped 3 bases from V and 0 bases from J, with 9 bases between. CDR3: CASSWGGSNTGELFF. The CDR3 coding sequence is TGTGCCAGCAGCTGGGGCGGGTCGAACACCGGGGAGCTGTTTTTT.

This clonotype was seen ten or more times. V and J are TRBV5-1 and TRBJ2-5; a weak D match, TRBD1 (6 bases). CDR1 is SGHRS, CDR2 YFSETQ, per germline. V lost 0 bases and J 1 base, leaving 10 bases between the germline ends. CDR3 length: 15 amino acids. The CDR3 DNA is TGCGCCAGCAGCTTGGACAGGGCGGTCCAAGAGACCCAGTACTTC. It codes for CASSLDRAVQETQYF.

Many counts were recorded for this clonotype. The rearrangement uses TRBV5-6 and TRBJ1-5; D is perhaps TRBD1 (6 bases). Trimming pared 7 bases from V and 3 bases from J, leaving 14 bases between. The CDR3 consists of 14 residues. CDR1 and CDR2 (germline): SGHDT, YYEEEE. The CDR3 loop reads CASSARGANQPQHF. The CDR3, as DNA: TGTGCCAGCTCGGCGAGGGGGGCCAATCAGCCCCAGCATTTT.

This clonotype has a count of ten or more. The V gene is TRBV6-5, the J gene TRBJ1-5, with 8 bases aligning to TRBD1. V shed 7 bases and J 6 bases; nucleotides not matched to a gene: 5. Per the germline V gene, CDR1 is MNHEY and CDR2 is SVGAGI. The length of the CDR3 is 13 residues. CDR3 bases: TGTGCCAGCAACCGACAGGGGTTTCAGCCCCAGCATTTT. Translation gives CASNRQGFQPQHF.

This clonotype was counted ten times or more. The rearrangement uses TRBV29-1 and TRBJ2-2, with 9 bases fitting TRBD2. The germline V gene encodes CDR1 SQVTM and CDR2 ANQGSEA. The CDR3 length is 13 residues. The trim removed 4 bases at V and 6 bases at J, leaving 3 bases unmatched. CDR3 DNA sequence: TGCAGCGTTGGGCGGGAGGGCCCCGGGGAGCTGTTTTTT. Protein: CSVGREGPGELFF.